This entry lists 27 T cell receptor beta chains sequenced from one sample in a study of cytomegalovirus exposure and HLA in healthy donors. Primers included in the PCR were 60 Vbeta and 13 Jbeta primers. Repertoires were generated with immunoSEQ multiplex PCR, while TCRdb's copy carries only in-frame clones and drops some. The data hold about 130,000 clones, with around four fifths observed a single time. Sequenced sample: PBMCs. The receptors derive from a boy between 2 and 15 years old in good health and CMV-seronegative.

This chain joins TRBV14 and TRBJ2-3; TRBD2 matches at 9 bases. Germline loops: CDR1 SGHDN, CDR2 FVKESK. The CDR3 length is 18 residues. Trimming removed 3 bases from V and 1 base from J; junction bases left unmatched: 11. The CDR3 loop reads CASSHASGRRKGTDTQYF. In DNA form, the CDR3 reads TGTGCCAGCAGCCATGCGAGCGGGAGGCGAAAGGGCACAGATACGCAGTATTTT.

The chain recombines TRBV4-1 with TRBJ1-5, with 10 bases identical to TRBD1. CDR3 size: 14 residues. Trimming removed 4 bases from V and 6 bases from J; junction bases left unmatched: 3. Looked up from germline, CDR1 is MGHRA and CDR2 is YSYEKL. CDR3 DNA: TGCGCCAGCAGCCCGACAGGGGGCGGTCAGCCCCAGCATTTT. This codes for CASSPTGGGQPQHF.

The chain is built from TRBV7-8 and TRBJ1-1, with TRBD1 as a possible D gene (5 bases). The CDR3 is 15 amino acids. V was trimmed by 1 base and J by 4 bases, leaving 13 bases between them. Germline lookup yields CDR1 SGHVS and CDR2 FQNEAQ. CDR3 in amino acids: CASSLGLGGSTEAFF. The CDR3 region has the DNA TGTGCCAGCAGCTTAGGATTGGGGGGGTCCACTGAAGCTTTCTTT.

V usage is TRBV30 and J usage is TRBJ2-6, with D possibly TRBD2 on 6 matching bases. Germline V gene lookup returns CDR1 GTSNPN and CDR2 SVGIG (reference sequence). The CDR3 extends over 15 amino acids. With 3 bases removed from V and 3 bases from J, the gap between germline ends came to 12 bases. CDR3 amino acids: CAWSDPGLGANVLTF. The DNA of the CDR3 is TGTGCCTGGAGCGATCCGGGACTTGGGGCCAACGTCCTGACTTTC.

V is TRBV6-5 and J is TRBJ2-3; D gene unclear. This CDR3 region has 15 residues. V lost 4 bases and J lost 3, with 14 bases in between. Germline V gene lookup returns CDR1 MNHEY and CDR2 SVGAGI. Here the CDR3 DNA reads TGTGCCAGCAGTTCTTTAGCAACCCTAACAGATACGCAGTATTTT. Amino acids: CASSSLATLTDTQYF.

The chain combines TRBV15 with TRBJ1-1, with TRBD1 as a possible D gene (5 bases). The CDR3 runs to 15 residues. Germline loops: CDR1 LNHNV, CDR2 YYDKDF (reference sequence). The V gene lost 0 bases and the J gene lost 2 bases, with 10 bases spanning the gap. The CDR3 DNA reads TGTGCCACCAGCAGAGAGGGACTGCCTAACACTGAAGCTTTCTTT. Its translation is CATSREGLPNTEAFF.

The V and J genes are TRBV7-6 and TRBJ2-1, with D maybe TRBD2 (5 bases). Trimming removed 5 bases from V and 2 bases from J, with 10 bases in between. CDR1 and CDR2 from the germline V gene are SGHVS and FNYEAQ. The CDR3 is 14 amino acids. The CDR3 nucleotides are TGTGCCAGCAGCCGAGGAGGAGCCTACAATGAGCAGTTCTTC. It encodes CASSRGGAYNEQFF.

The CDR3: CAWSVMEGAGPQHF. CDR3 nucleotide sequence: TGTGCCTGGAGTGTTATGGAGGGCGCGGGGCCCCAGCATTTT. V and J are TRBV30 and TRBJ1-5; D not certain. The ends were cut back, 0 bases at V and 9 bases at J, with 15 bases in the middle. The CDR3 totals 14 residues. Per the germline V gene, CDR1 is GTSNPN and CDR2 is SVGIG (reference sequence).

The chain links TRBV7-9 to TRBJ1-1; 7 bases match TRBD1. V dropped 2 bases and J dropped 4; count of bases not matched to a gene: 4. Germline lookup yields CDR1 SEHNR and CDR2 FQNEAQ (reference sequence). The CDR3 is made up of 14 amino acids. CDR3 amino acids: CASSLYQGGTEAFF. The CDR3 nucleotides are TGTGCCAGCAGCTTATATCAGGGGGGCACTGAAGCTTTCTTT.

The chain carries TRBV21-1 and TRBJ2-1; TRBD2 reflects the table's D call only, with no check against the DNA. TRBV21-1 is assigned pseudogene status. This CDR3 comprises 19 residues. The CDR3 region has the DNA TGTGCCAGCAGCAAAGGTGAATCTAGCGGGAGTACCCTCCGGGGTGAGCAGTTCTTC. Translated, it gives CASSKGESSGSTLRGEQFF.

This chain uses TRBV18 with TRBJ2-3, with D perhaps matching TRBD2 (5 bases). CDR1 is KGHSH, CDR2 LQKENI, per germline. V lost 3 bases and J 4 bases, leaving 11 bases between the germline ends. This CDR3 region has 14 residues. CDR3 DNA: TGTGCCAGCTCACCGAAACTAGAGTCAGATACGCAGTATTTT. It is translated as CASSPKLESDTQYF.

The V and J genes are TRBV9 and TRBJ2-4; 10 bases fit TRBD2. The ends lost 0 bases at V and 0 bases at J; junction bases unmatched: 9. The CDR3 runs to 19 residues. Germline V gene data show CDR1 as SGDLS and CDR2 as YYNGEE. CDR3 loop: CASSVGAGGTLLAKNIQYF. The CDR3 coding sequence is TGTGCCAGCAGCGTAGGAGCGGGGGGGACCCTTTTAGCCAAAAACATTCAGTACTTC. Complete variable domain (other parts from reference TRBV9 and TRBJ2-4): DSGVTQTPKHLITATGQRVTLRCSPRSGDLSVYWYQQSLDQGLQFLIQYYNGEERAKGNILERFSAQQFPDLHSELNLSSLELGDSALYFCASSVGAGGTLLAKNIQYFGAGTRLSVL.

V gene TRBV27 combines with J gene TRBJ1-2; tentative D call: TRBD1 (6 bases). This CDR3 region has 13 residues. Trimming stripped 3 bases from V and 7 bases from J, with 12 bases between. The germline V gene has CDR1 MNHEY and CDR2 SMNVEV (reference sequence). The CDR3 sequence is CASSLYREGGYTF. In DNA, the CDR3 is TGTGCCAGCAGTTTGTACAGGGAAGGTGGCTACACCTTC.

The chain carries TRBV7-8 and TRBJ1-1; a possible D gene is TRBD1 (6 bases). The CDR3 sequence is 15 residues long. Deletions cut 2 bases from V and 5 bases from J, with 15 bases between. Germline loops: CDR1 SGHVS, CDR2 FQNEAQ. CDR3 in DNA: TGTGCCAGCAGCTTAATCATAGGGGGAGTTACTGAAGCTTTCTTT. As protein: CASSLIIGGVTEAFF.

V gene TRBV7-2 combines with J gene TRBJ1-6; a possible D gene is TRBD1 (5 bases). V lost 4 bases and J 10 bases, leaving 17 bases between the germline ends. The CDR3 is 15 amino acids. Germline-derived CDR1 and CDR2 are SGHTA and FQGNSA. In DNA form, the CDR3 reads TGTGCCAGCAGCTACCCGGCAGGGCCTAAGTCACCCCTCCACTTT. Protein sequence: CASSYPAGPKSPLHF.

This chain links TRBV28 with TRBJ2-7; TRBD2 matches 7 bases. The trim removed 1 base at V and 7 bases at J, leaving 4 bases unmatched. CDR3 length equals 13 residues. Germline loops: CDR1 MDHEN, CDR2 SYDVKM. The CDR3 loop reads CASSLLGGSEQYF. As DNA, the CDR3 is TGTGCCAGCAGTTTATTGGGGGGGTCAGAGCAGTACTTC.

The genes are TRBV5-4 and TRBJ2-5; 14 bases agree with TRBD2. From germline, CDR1 is SGHNT and CDR2 YYREEE (reference sequence). The CDR3 has 16 residues. The junction had 5 bases not matched to a gene; V was cut back by 4 bases and J by 3 bases. CDR3 DNA: TGTGCCAGCAGCCCCCCGGGACTAGCGGGAGAAGAGACCCAGTACTTC. This translates into CASSPPGLAGEETQYF.

V gene TRBV29-1 combines with J gene TRBJ1-1, with 7 bases that match TRBD1. Germline V gene data show CDR1 as SQVTM and CDR2 as ANQGSEA. The V gene end was trimmed by 3 bases and the J gene end by 1 base; junction bases not matched to a gene: 14. This CDR3 region has 17 residues. The CDR3: CSVDHLNKGAGNTEAFF. The DNA for the CDR3 is TGCAGCGTTGATCACCTTAACAAGGGGGCAGGGAACACTGAAGCTTTCTTT.

Only one count was recorded for this clone. The rearrangement links TRBV10-3 to TRBJ1-5; 11 bases agree with TRBD1. This CDR3 is 16 amino acids long. Germline values: CDR1 ENHRY, CDR2 SYGVKD. J lost 6 bases, V lost 0 bases, and 4 bases had no gene match. CDR3 bases: TGTGCCATCAGTGAGTCGGGACAGGGGGGAGGTCAGCCCCAGCATTTT. Translated: CAISESGQGGGQPQHF.

The chain employs TRBV7-9 and TRBJ2-1, with 7 positions matching TRBD2. The CDR3 has 16 residues. Per germline, CDR1 SEHNR and CDR2 FQNEAQ (reference sequence). V lost 1 base, J lost 3 bases, and 6 bases stayed unmatched. The CDR3 reads CASSLDPLASYNEQFF. In DNA form, the CDR3 reads TGTGCCAGCAGCTTAGACCCACTAGCGAGCTACAATGAGCAGTTCTTC. Filled out from reference TRBV7-9 and TRBJ2-1, the complete variable domain reads DTGVSQNPRHKITKRGQNVTFRCDPISEHNRLYWYRQTLGQGPEFLTYFQNEAQLEKSRLLSDRFSAERPKGSFSTLEIQRTEQGDSAMYLCASSLDPLASYNEQFFGPGTRLTVL.

The V and J genes are TRBV30 and TRBJ2-5; D is unresolved. Germline V gene data show CDR1 as GTSNPN and CDR2 as SVGIG (reference sequence). The germline V and J ends were trimmed by 1 base and 5 bases, with 5 bases remaining between them. The CDR3 sequence is 11 residues long. The CDR3 protein is CAWSGRETQYF. In DNA form, the CDR3 reads TGTGCCTGGAGTGGGCGGGAGACCCAGTACTTC.

This chain joins TRBV15 and TRBJ2-1; 7 bases are shared with TRBD2. The CDR3 runs to 14 residues. Germline V lookup: CDR1 LNHNV, CDR2 YYDKDF (reference sequence). The trim removed 7 bases at V and 5 bases at J, leaving 8 bases unmatched. The CDR3 region has the DNA TGTGCCACCATGGAGAGGGAGGGTCACAATGAGCAGTTCTTC. Encoded protein: CATMEREGHNEQFF.

This clone was observed a single time. The chain couples TRBV19 to TRBJ2-5; TRBD1 agrees at 8 bases. Matching the DNA end better, TRBJ2-7 makes the J call doubtful. The CDR3 consists of 14 residues. The germline V gene has CDR1 LNHDA and CDR2 SQIVND (reference sequence). The CDR3 here is CASSAWTGRYEQYF. The CDR3 DNA reads as TGTGCCAGTAGTGCTTGGACAGGGCGTTACGAGCAGTACTTC.

The chain recombines TRBV19 with TRBJ2-1; D unclear. The V end was cut by 3 bases, the J end by 7 bases, with 10 bases between. Germline CDR1 and CDR2: LNHDA and SQIVND (reference sequence). This CDR3 has 13 amino acids. CDR3 residues: CASSIVPSNEQFF. The CDR3, as DNA: TGTGCCAGTAGTATTGTTCCGTCGAATGAGCAGTTCTTC.

The chain joins TRBV9 to TRBJ2-1; D is undetermined. There are 15 residues in the CDR3. V lost 1 base and J 2 bases, leaving 10 bases between the germline ends. Germline lookup yields CDR1 SGDLS and CDR2 YYNGEE. The CDR3 DNA reads as TGTGCCAGCAGCGTACGGTCTTCGGCCTACAATGAGCAGTTCTTC. Translated: CASSVRSSAYNEQFF.

The V and J genes are TRBV7-9 and TRBJ1-1; the D gene is possibly TRBD1 (6 bases). This CDR3 comprises 13 residues. CDR1 is SEHNR, CDR2 FQNEAQ, per germline (reference sequence). The V gene lost 5 bases and the J gene lost 10 bases, with 17 bases spanning the gap. The CDR3 loop is CASSGGDYRRAFF. As DNA, the CDR3 is TGTGCCAGCAGCGGGGGCGATTACCGCAGAGCTTTCTTT.

The chain recombines TRBV4-1 with TRBJ1-2, with D hard to call. Trimming cost V 0 bases and J 4 bases, with 9 bases left between them. CDR3 length: 14 residues. CDR1 is MGHRA, CDR2 YSYEKL, per germline. DNA of the CDR3: TGCGCCAGCAGCCAAGATCCCACAGTCTATGGCTACACCTTC. Amino acids: CASSQDPTVYGYTF.